The rows below give T cell receptor beta chains drawn from one sample of a study of blood T cell repertoires in COVID-19. The data were produced by immunoSEQ multiplex PCR, yet TCRdb's version contains in-frame clones alone and is incomplete. Altogether over 130,000 clones are present, about four fifths being singletons, with the ten largest covering 3% to 5%. What was sequenced was peripheral blood. The receptor set was obtained from a woman aged 55-70 years with acute or convalescent COVID-19. The CDR3 runs from the conserved cysteine through the conserved F or W. Clone size appears in some rows only: once, few, many, or a class for an expanded clone.

J gene: TRBJ1-2
clone size: NA
V gene: TRBV5-4
CDR3 protein: CASSSPGQGYYGYTF

J gene: TRBJ2-5
clone size: NA
V gene: TRBV5-8
CDR3 protein: CASSSDRGSWETQYF

J gene: TRBJ2-1
clone size: NA
V gene: TRBV7-3
CDR3 protein: CASSLTGLAPSQYNEQFF

J gene: TRBJ2-1
clone size: NA
V gene: TRBV7-3
CDR3 protein: CASSSSGRRDYNEQFF

J gene: TRBJ1-1
clone size: NA
V gene: TRBV5-6
CDR3 protein: CASSSSGQGHTEAFF

J gene: TRBJ1-2
clone size: NA
V gene: TRBV5-4
CDR3 protein: CASSLVTAGPIGYGYTF

J gene: TRBJ2-1
clone size: NA
V gene: TRBV18
CDR3 protein: CASSPRLAQKESEQFF

J gene: TRBJ1-3
clone size: few
V gene: TRBV7-8
CDR3 protein: CASSLGSGGYAGNTIYF

J gene: TRBJ2-1
clone size: NA
V gene: TRBV7-3
CDR3 protein: CASRLWTPNNEQFF

J gene: TRBJ1-6
clone size: NA
V gene: TRBV4-3
CDR3 protein: CASSPYLQGSPLHF

J gene: TRBJ2-7
clone size: NA
V gene: TRBV3-1/TRBV3-2
CDR3 protein: CASSQVPAGFYEQYF

J gene: TRBJ1-3
clone size: NA
V gene: TRBV15
CDR3 protein: CATSADRASGNTIYF

J gene: TRBJ1-4
clone size: NA
V gene: TRBV4-1
CDR3 protein: CASSQEAPGQVNEKLFF

J gene: TRBJ1-4
clone size: NA
V gene: TRBV5-1
CDR3 protein: CASSLGIQGWDEKLFF

J gene: TRBJ1-2
clone size: NA
V gene: TRBV5-8
CDR3 protein: CASSLVGQSNYGYTF

J gene: TRBJ2-1
clone size: NA
V gene: TRBV4-1
CDR3 protein: CASSQDSVEQFF

J gene: TRBJ2-5
clone size: NA
V gene: TRBV5-1
CDR3 protein: CASSRTAREGETQYF

J gene: TRBJ2-5
clone size: NA
V gene: TRBV19
CDR3 protein: CASSIRRGKETQYF

J gene: TRBJ1-2
clone size: NA
V gene: TRBV7-9
CDR3 protein: CASSYGTGNYGYTF

J gene: TRBJ2-1
clone size: NA
V gene: TRBV3-1/TRBV3-2
CDR3 protein: CASSPPIAGNEQFF

J gene: TRBJ1-4
clone size: NA
V gene: TRBV27
CDR3 protein: CASSPGDSEEKLFF

J gene: TRBJ1-2
clone size: once
V gene: TRBV10-2
CDR3 protein: CASRRDREGAYGYTF

J gene: TRBJ2-4
clone size: NA
V gene: TRBV7-3
CDR3 protein: CASSSGGRDIQYF

J gene: TRBJ2-1
clone size: medium-sized
V gene: TRBV27
CDR3 protein: CASRNARLAGGFSSSYNEQFF

J gene: TRBJ2-5
clone size: NA
V gene: TRBV5-4
CDR3 protein: CASSSGTGQGKETQYF

J gene: TRBJ2-7
clone size: few
V gene: TRBV5-6
CDR3 protein: CASSFGLARGEQYF

J gene: TRBJ1-5
clone size: NA
V gene: TRBV6-7
CDR3 protein: CASSYFYTGGHNQPQHF

J gene: TRBJ1-4
clone size: NA
V gene: TRBV7-9
CDR3 protein: CASSLWGEAKLFF

J gene: TRBJ2-1
clone size: NA
V gene: TRBV6-2/TRBV6-3
CDR3 protein: CASRPTGKSYNEQFF

J gene: TRBJ1-2
clone size: NA
V gene: TRBV6-1
CDR3 protein: CASSESGWWGYTF

J gene: TRBJ2-1
clone size: NA
V gene: TRBV12-3/TRBV12-4
CDR3 protein: CASSLVGADEQFF

J gene: TRBJ2-1
clone size: few
V gene: TRBV24-1
CDR3 protein: CATSDLGRGGRGEQFF

J gene: TRBJ1-6
clone size: NA
V gene: TRBV3-1/TRBV3-2
CDR3 protein: CASSRPGRPLHF

J gene: TRBJ1-1
clone size: few
V gene: TRBV10-3
CDR3 protein: CAISEQGRNEAFF

J gene: TRBJ1-2
clone size: NA
V gene: TRBV12-3/TRBV12-4
CDR3 protein: CASSKTGVDGYTF

J gene: TRBJ1-6
clone size: NA
V gene: TRBV9
CDR3 protein: CASSVGRQGDSPLHF

J gene: TRBJ1-2
clone size: NA
V gene: TRBV9
CDR3 protein: CASSVRQDYGYTF

J gene: TRBJ1-2
clone size: few
V gene: TRBV18
CDR3 protein: CASSKGEGYGYTF

J gene: TRBJ2-5
clone size: NA
V gene: TRBV2
CDR3 protein: CASSGDGTGWETQYF

J gene: TRBJ1-3
clone size: NA
V gene: TRBV6-5
CDR3 protein: CASRQSSGNTIYF

J gene: TRBJ2-7
clone size: NA
V gene: TRBV27
CDR3 protein: CASSLLTGTSVGEQYF

J gene: TRBJ2-7
clone size: once
V gene: TRBV16
CDR3 protein: CASTPGRTSGLSYEQYF

J gene: TRBJ2-7
clone size: NA
V gene: TRBV7-2
CDR3 protein: CASSLPTGVEQYF

J gene: TRBJ2-5
clone size: NA
V gene: TRBV28
CDR3 protein: CASSTSGTVSATQETQYF

J gene: TRBJ2-7
clone size: NA
V gene: TRBV18
CDR3 protein: CASSRTGAYEQYF

J gene: TRBJ2-1
clone size: NA
V gene: TRBV9
CDR3 protein: CASSLGLAPNEQFF

J gene: TRBJ1-5
clone size: NA
V gene: TRBV28
CDR3 protein: CASRTGGARVSNQPQHF

J gene: TRBJ1-1
clone size: NA
V gene: TRBV3-1/TRBV3-2
CDR3 protein: CASSQDRRQKAFF

J gene: TRBJ2-5
clone size: NA
V gene: TRBV21-1
CDR3 protein: CASSKLARELVETQYF

J gene: TRBJ2-1
clone size: NA
V gene: TRBV6-1
CDR3 protein: CASSDFLDSYNEQFF

J gene: TRBJ2-6
clone size: NA
V gene: TRBV7-3
CDR3 protein: CASSPAGPGANVLTF

J gene: TRBJ1-6
clone size: NA
V gene: TRBV28
CDR3 protein: CASKGVVSPLHF

J gene: TRBJ2-7
clone size: NA
V gene: TRBV19
CDR3 protein: CASSLSGRPDYEQYF

J gene: TRBJ1-5
clone size: NA
V gene: TRBV10-3
CDR3 protein: CAISESRQQPQHF

J gene: TRBJ2-3
clone size: NA
V gene: TRBV11-2
CDR3 protein: CASSDDSKDTQYF

J gene: TRBJ1-5
clone size: NA
V gene: TRBV19
CDR3 protein: CASSSPGTGGSNQPQHF